What follows are 9 T cell receptor beta chains derived from one specimen sequenced in a study of blood T cells in healthy people across ages. Sample-barcoded 5' priming and a J-beta primer mix drove a second PCR of 7 to 11 cycles. TCRdb re-called the 5' RACE reads through MiXCR, storing one row per CDR3 protein. The table includes roughly 700,000 distinct CDR3 sequences, less than 40% detected once. Material: blood. Source of these receptors: a woman of 80 years or more in good health.

The CDR3 loop is CASSFDRRETQYF. The CDR3 DNA reads as TGTGCCAGCAGTTTCGACAGGCGGGAGACCCAGTACTTC. The chain recombines TRBV12-3 or TRBV12-4 with TRBJ2-5, with D perhaps TRBD1 (6 bases). Trimming stripped 3 bases from V and 5 bases from J, with 10 bases between. The CDR3 spans 13 residues.

This clonotype was recorded many times. This sequence joins TRBV20-1 and TRBJ2-7; perhaps TRBD2 as D (7 bases). V shed 6 bases and J shed 6 bases, with 12 bases lying between them. Germline V gives CDR1 DFQATT, CDR2 SNEGSKA (reference sequence). The CDR3 is made up of 11 amino acids. The CDR3 protein is CSAKGGGEQYF. Written as DNA, the CDR3 is TGCAGTGCCAAGGGAGGGGGCGAGCAGTACTTC.

There are a few counts of this clonotype. The chain carries TRBV27 and TRBJ1-6, with D unresolved. This CDR3 has 14 amino acids. V was shortened by 5 bases and J by 9 bases, with 14 bases between the two germline ends. Germline V lookup: CDR1 MNHEY, CDR2 SMNVEV (reference sequence). CDR3 bases: TGTGCCAGCAGTCCAGATGGGATTCGTTCACCCCTCCACTTT. Protein product: CASSPDGIRSPLHF.

CDR3 nucleotide sequence: TGTGCCAGCCTTGGACAGGGAGGTCCAGATACGCAGTATTTT. This gives the protein CASLGQGGPDTQYF. The chain carries TRBV28 and TRBJ2-3; 8 positions agree with TRBD1. V trimming: 8 bases; J trimming: 4 bases; junction bases outside the gene matches: 8. Germline V gene lookup returns CDR1 MDHEN and CDR2 SYDVKM. The CDR3 sequence is 14 residues long.

This clonotype was observed a few times. In DNA form, the CDR3 reads TGTGCCAGCTCACCACCGACAAGCTATGGCTACACCTTC. Its translation: CASSPPTSYGYTF. The chain uses TRBV18 and TRBJ1-2; no reliable D call. From germline, CDR1 is KGHSH and CDR2 LQKENI. CDR3 length: 13 amino acids. V gave up 0 bases and J gave up 4 bases, with 6 bases separating them.

V is TRBV5-1 and J is TRBJ1-2, with no clear D. Trimming left V 7 bases short and J 1 base short, with 8 bases between. CDR3 length: 12 residues. Germline loops: CDR1 SGHRS, CDR2 YFSETQ. The CDR3 sequence is CASGGSNYGYTF. The CDR3 coding sequence is TGCGCCAGCGGCGGGAGTAACTATGGCTACACCTTC.

This clonotype was detected a few times. This may arise from a read error, as a much more abundant clone is one base away. This rearrangement joins TRBV20-1 to TRBJ2-6; D assignment may be TRBD1 or TRBD2 (5 bases each). From germline, CDR1 is DFQATT and CDR2 SNEGSKA (reference sequence). The CDR3 contains 14 residues. Here the CDR3 reads CSARVHPGANVRTF. The CDR3 DNA reads TGCAGTGCTAGAGTTCATCCCGGGGCCAACGTCCGGACTTTC.

There are many counts of this clonotype. A read error may explain this, as a much larger clone is one base away. This chain links TRBV20-1 with TRBJ2-1; 11 bases align to TRBD1. The V and J ends lost 3 bases and 7 bases, in that order; junction bases with no gene match: 8. The CDR3 contains 15 residues. The germline V gene encodes CDR1 DFQATT and CDR2 SNEGSKA (reference sequence). CDR3 amino acids: CSARGRTGGWNEQFF. The CDR3 region has the DNA TGCAGTGCTAGGGGCCGGACAGGGGGCTGGAATGAGCAGTTCTTC.

This rearrangement joins TRBV3-1 to TRBJ2-5; the D gene is possibly TRBD1 (5 bases). This CDR3 region has 12 residues. The V gene lost 0 bases and the J gene lost 13 bases, with 12 bases spanning the gap. The V gene's germline CDR1 is LGHDT and CDR2 YNNKEL (reference sequence). CDR3 residues: CASSQDRGQPYF. CDR3 in DNA: TGTGCCAGCAGCCAAGATCGTGGACAACCGTACTTC.